This T cell receptor (beta chain) was sequenced in a study of human T cells and chemical hapten exposure (dated by TCRdb to about 2021). Study-wide context: The libraries were sequenced as a pool, and the TCR yield per sample differed mostly because of small variations in library volumes within the pool. This study followed changes in the peripheral blood TCR repertoire in vivo during primary and secondary sensitization of alopecia patients to the hapten diphenylcyclopropenone (DPC). Each blood RNA sample was used to sequence both TCR alpha and TCR beta chains.

General conclusions and limits of the study: After repeated subsampling, the strength of the expansion versus patch-test correlation and the threshold at which it became significant changed. DPC sensitization did not change how many TCRs were above 1 in 1000 frequency, and no evidence was found of alterations in global repertoire structure.

The table lists this clonotype with many counts. What this receptor recognizes is not known. It has no much larger one-base neighbor in the sample; base qualities were not kept. Receptor amplification or capture employed RACE. Sequencing took place on a NextSeq 500. During library preparation, unique molecular identifiers were attached to individual cDNA molecules so that TCRs could be counted in a quantitative, reproducible way. In the paper's pipeline: A median of roughly 98,000 TCRs per sample was observed, with a range of about 23,224 to 690,600. The Decombinator software suite was used to annotate the V, J and CDR3 of the TCR reads. For PS versus PT1 abundance plots, all samples were subsampled to the same number of TCRs (28,000). Expanded TCRs were defined as absent before sensitization and observed at least eight times at the 2-week time point. The public reads were reanalyzed by TCRdb: fastp trimming at Q25, MiXCR alignment, in-frame beta chains only. Duplicate CDR3 protein sequences are folded into a single record with the most common DNA and genes. V and J calls and clone size were set by TCRdb, not the authors. This sample gives over 45,000 distinct CDR3 sequences in total; 4.3% of them show up just once. The ten largest clones take up roughly 1.6% of the sample.

Interpreted using the paper, the time point label stands for: healthy volunteer bleed at 2 weeks. Total RNA was isolated from unfractionated whole blood collected in Tempus Blood RNA tubes. Roughly 5 healthy volunteers served as TCR sequencing controls and were bled at day 0, 2 weeks and 6 weeks. Input material: whole blood. This clonotype was obtained from a female donor in good health. Some clones in this sample may be carry-over from other donors' samples.

The CDR3 in this case is CASSFGPDNEQFF. The DNA sequence is given as TGTGCCAGCAGTTTCGGGCCTGACAATGAGCAGTTCTTC. The sequence links TRBV12-3 or TRBV12-4 to TRBJ2-1, with no confidently assigned D gene. The CDR3 holds 13 amino acids from the cysteine to the phenylalanine. Solely the CDR3 DNA is kept, with 39 bases framed from the first base. The V end loses 3 bases and the J end loses 5 bases, and a stretch of 8 bases separates them.